This section outlines one TCR beta chain sequence together with its context. The V segment lost 2 bases and the J segment 4 bases; nucleotides outside the gene matches: 15. Germline lookup yields CDR1 MNHEY and CDR2 SVGEGT. The CDR3 sequence is 18 residues long. The data stem from a study of blood T cell repertoires in COVID-19. Study-level information: Specimens from acute and convalescent COVID-19 originated in the United States, Italy and Spain. T cells, B-cell-depleted T cells, or PBMCs provided the cDNA or gDNA that served as material.

In the original processing: Estimated nucleated cell counts came from reference gene primer amplification. The method was immunoSEQ multiplex PCR; TCRdb's version includes in-frame clones alone and lacks a portion of them. V and J calls and clone size are copied from that table; D and trimming were computed from the DNA. In the table there are 110,000 or so clones, roughly 84% of which are singletons. The rearrangement links TRBV6-2 or TRBV6-3 to TRBJ2-7, with TRBD2 matching over 9 bases. The sequence was obtained from a man aged 40-55 years with acute or convalescent COVID-19. Material for sequencing was peripheral blood. The CDR3 spells CASSYPRESGGKNYEQYF. Here the CDR3 DNA reads TGTGCCAGCAGTTACCCGAGAGAAAGCGGGGGGAAAAATTACGAGCAGTACTTC.